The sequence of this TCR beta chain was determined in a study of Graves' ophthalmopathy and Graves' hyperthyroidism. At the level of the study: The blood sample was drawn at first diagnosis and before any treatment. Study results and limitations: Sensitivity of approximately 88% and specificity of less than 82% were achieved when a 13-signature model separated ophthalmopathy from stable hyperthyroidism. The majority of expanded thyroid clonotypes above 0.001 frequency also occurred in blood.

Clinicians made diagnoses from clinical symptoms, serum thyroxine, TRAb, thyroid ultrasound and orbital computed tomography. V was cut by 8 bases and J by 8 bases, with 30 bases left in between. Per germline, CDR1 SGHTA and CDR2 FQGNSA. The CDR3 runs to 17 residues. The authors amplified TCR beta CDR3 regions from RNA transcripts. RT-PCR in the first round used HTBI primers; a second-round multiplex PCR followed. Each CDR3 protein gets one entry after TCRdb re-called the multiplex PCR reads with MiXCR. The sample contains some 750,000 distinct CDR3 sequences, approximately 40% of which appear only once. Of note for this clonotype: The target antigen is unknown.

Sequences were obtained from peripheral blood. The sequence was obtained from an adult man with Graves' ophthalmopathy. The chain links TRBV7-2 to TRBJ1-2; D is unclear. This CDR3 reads CASAPASETEAFWGYTF. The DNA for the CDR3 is TGTGCCAGCGCTCCCGCGTCTGAGACGGAGGCTTTCTGGGGCTACACCTTC.